This entry lists 3 T cell receptor beta chains sequenced from one sample in a study of blood T cells in healthy people across ages. Combining a sample-barcoded 5' primer with a J-beta primer mix, a second PCR ran for roughly 7 to 12 cycles. A single record per CDR3 protein comes from TCRdb applying MiXCR to the 5' RACE reads. Here the sample spans 1.5 million to 2 million distinct CDR3 sequences, roughly 50% being singletons. The specimen sequenced was blood. The receptors were gathered from a woman in her thirties or forties in good health.

A word on this clonotype: One end of the junction varies from germline; a read error may be responsible. This chain uses TRBV7-9 with TRBJ1-5; possible D gene TRBD1, 6 bases. This CDR3 spans 14 amino acids. CDR1 is SEHNR, CDR2 FQNEAQ, per germline (reference sequence). The CDR3 region is CAGSLERGDQPQHF. The CDR3 DNA reads as TGTGCCGGCAGCTTAGAAAGGGGGGACCAGCCCCAGCATTTT.

The chain combines TRBV7-9 with TRBJ1-4; D not resolved. CDR1 is SEHNR, CDR2 FQNEAQ, per germline (reference sequence). V dropped 5 bases and J dropped 2 bases, with 18 bases sitting between them. The CDR3 contains 17 residues. This CDR3 is CASSPLESGVTNEKLFF. DNA for the CDR3: TGTGCCAGCAGCCCCCTCGAGTCGGGTGTTACTAATGAAAAACTGTTTTTT.

A single count supports this clonotype. This rearrangement joins TRBV20-1 to TRBJ2-5; 10 bases align to TRBD2. V dropped 7 bases and J dropped 5; count of bases not matched to a gene: 4. The CDR3 extends over 12 amino acids. The germline gives CDR1 DFQATT, CDR2 SNEGSKA (reference sequence). CDR3 amino acids: CSGPGLAETQYF. The CDR3 coding sequence is TGCAGTGGGCCGGGACTAGCGGAGACCCAGTACTTC.